This TCR beta chain was sequenced in a study of vaccination and CD4 T cells after COVID-19. Study-level information: The authors used overlapping spike peptides from SARS-CoV-2, HCoV-NL63, HCoV-OC43 and HCoV-229E to stimulate cells.

Treatment specified: roughly 10-day PBMC culture with coronavirus spike peptide pools or control peptides (ViraFEST assay). The V end was cut by 2 bases, the J end by 7 bases, with 12 bases between. This CDR3 comprises 14 residues. Germline lookup yields CDR1 MNHEY and CDR2 SVGAGI. This clonotype has more than one count but fewer than ten. Its antigen is still unknown. Scientists ran DNA taken from cultured CD4+ T cells through the Oncomine TCR Beta short-read assay for sequencing. TCRdb fed the PCR reads into MiXCR, producing one record per CDR3 protein. The sample includes about 19,000 distinct CDR3 sequences, approximately 38% of them seen just once.

The chain joins TRBV6-5 to TRBJ1-5; D unclear. The origin of this receptor is a human donor with COVID-19. Sequencing used cultured CD4+ T cells from blood. The CDR3 nucleotides are TGTGCCAGCAGTTACACCTCAACGGGACAGCCCCAGCATTTT. This encodes CASSYTSTGQPQHF.